This T cell receptor beta chain emerged from a study of CD4 T cells in relation to SARS-CoV-2 and coronaviruses. Worth noting for this clone: Its antigen is unidentified.

CD4+ T cells from unexposed donors were obtained before the COVID-19 pandemic (2011-2018). Isolation of CD4+ T cells took place after roughly nine days in culture. Unexposed-donor CD4+ T cells were probed with SARS-CoV-2 S/N and four cold-coronavirus spikes, cells permitting. Using immunoSEQ multiplex PCR, the repertoire was profiled, and TCRdb retains in-frame clones only, with some absent. The sample includes about 23,000 clones, about 84% of them seen just once. The CDR3 totals 14 residues. After removal of 4 bases from V and 5 bases from J, the junction contained 6 bases not matched to a gene. Germline CDR1 is SGHTA and CDR2 is FQGNSA.

The gene calls are TRBV7-2 and TRBJ1-1; TRBD1 matches 8 bases. This clonotype originated in a human donor in good health. The sequencing input was CD4+ T cells from PBMCs, cultured in vitro. CDR3 sequence reads: CASSSRTGNTEAFF. The DNA of the CDR3 is TGTGCCAGCAGCTCCCGGACAGGGAATACTGAAGCTTTCTTT.